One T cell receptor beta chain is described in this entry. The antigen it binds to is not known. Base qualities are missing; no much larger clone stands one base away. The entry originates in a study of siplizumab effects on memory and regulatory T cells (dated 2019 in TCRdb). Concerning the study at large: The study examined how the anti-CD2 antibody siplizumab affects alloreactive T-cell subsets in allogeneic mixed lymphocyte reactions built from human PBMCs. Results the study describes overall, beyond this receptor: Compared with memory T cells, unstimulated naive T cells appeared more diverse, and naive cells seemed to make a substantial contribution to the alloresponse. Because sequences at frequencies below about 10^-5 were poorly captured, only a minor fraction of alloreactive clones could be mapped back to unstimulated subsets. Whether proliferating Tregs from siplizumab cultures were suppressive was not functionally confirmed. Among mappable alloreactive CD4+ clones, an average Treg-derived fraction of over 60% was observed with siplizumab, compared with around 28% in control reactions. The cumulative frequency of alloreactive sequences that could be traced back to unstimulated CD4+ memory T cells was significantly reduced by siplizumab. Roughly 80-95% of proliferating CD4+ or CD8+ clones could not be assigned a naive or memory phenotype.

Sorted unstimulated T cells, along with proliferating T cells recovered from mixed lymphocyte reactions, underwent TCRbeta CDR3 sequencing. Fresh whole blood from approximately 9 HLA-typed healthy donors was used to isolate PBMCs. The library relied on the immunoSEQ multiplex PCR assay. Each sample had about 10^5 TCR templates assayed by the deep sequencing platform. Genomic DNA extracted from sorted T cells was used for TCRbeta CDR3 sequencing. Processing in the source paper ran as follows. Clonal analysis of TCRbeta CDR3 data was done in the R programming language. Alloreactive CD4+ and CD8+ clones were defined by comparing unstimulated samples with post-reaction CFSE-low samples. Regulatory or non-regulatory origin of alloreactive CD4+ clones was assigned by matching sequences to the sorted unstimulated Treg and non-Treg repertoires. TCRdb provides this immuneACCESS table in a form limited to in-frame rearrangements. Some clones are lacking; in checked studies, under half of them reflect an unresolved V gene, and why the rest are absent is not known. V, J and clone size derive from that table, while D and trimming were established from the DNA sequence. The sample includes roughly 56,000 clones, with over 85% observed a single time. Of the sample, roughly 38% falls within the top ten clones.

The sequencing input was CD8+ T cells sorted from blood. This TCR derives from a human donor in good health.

The nucleotide sequence reads as follows: TGTGCCAGCAGTGAAGCGATGTGGACTGAAGCTTTCTTT. Its amino acids are CASSEAMWTEAFF. The receptor chain draws on TRBV6-1 and TRBJ1-1, with no reliable assignment of the D segment. The germline V gene supplies CDR1 MNHNS and CDR2 SASEGT. Between the V and J ends, shortened by 0 bases and 5 bases respectively, the junction contains 7 bases. The CDR3 measures 13 amino acids from cysteine to phenylalanine. The sequence is cut down to CDR3 DNA, 39 bases in frame from base 1.